One T cell receptor beta chain is described in this entry. These data belong to a study of PD-1 blockade in classical Hodgkin lymphoma. CDR1 and CDR2 from the germline V gene are KGHSH and LQKENI. V gave up 3 bases and J gave up 0 bases, with 13 bases separating them. The CDR3 loop spans 16 amino acids. Each of the patients experienced relapse following autologous stem cell transplantation, and their brentuximab vedotin exposure differed. Data came from immunoSEQ multiplex PCR; TCRdb stores just in-frame clones and leaves some out. This table holds 10,000 to 15,000 clones, 91% found once. The material sequenced was peripheral blood mononuclear cells (PBMCs), taken at baseline. The chain is built from TRBV18 and TRBJ2-3; possibly TRBD2 for D (6 bases). This TCR derives from a human donor with classical Hodgkin lymphoma. The CDR3 coding sequence is TGTGCCAGCTCACCCCCGGGACTTCGAAGCACAGATACGCAGTATTTT. Protein sequence: CASSPPGLRSTDTQYF.